Listed here are 25 T cell receptor beta chains from one sample, sequenced in a study of metastatic and nonmetastatic thyroid tumors. Every patient was untreated before thyroid surgery. TCRdb re-analyzed the PCR reads using MiXCR. Here the sample spans 12,000 to 15,000 clones, 25% being singletons. The sequenced sample was tumor tissue. The receptors were sampled from a female donor with papillary thyroid cancer or a benign thyroid nodule (not recorded which). Some clones in this sample may be carry-over from other donors' samples.

This clone was counted ten times or more. V is TRBV4-2 and J is TRBJ2-7; 13 bases align to TRBD2. The CDR3 spans 15 residues. V lost 3 bases and J lost 2; bases outside the gene matches: 1. Germline V gives CDR1 LGHNA, CDR2 YNFKEQ. CDR3 sequence: CASSHGLAGAYEQYF. Here the CDR3 DNA reads TGTGCCAGCAGCCACGGACTAGCGGGGGCCTACGAGCAGTACTTC.

This chain links TRBV6-1 with TRBJ1-1, with 8 bases aligning to TRBD1. After removal of 5 bases from V and 1 base from J, the junction contained 9 bases not matched to a gene. Germline V gene data show CDR1 as MNHNS and CDR2 as SASEGT. The CDR3 sequence is 16 residues long. CDR3: CASSHDRGEGNTEAFF. CDR3 sequence (DNA): TGTGCCAGCAGTCACGACAGGGGAGAGGGGAACACTGAAGCTTTCTTT.

In this sample, this clone turned up many times. This chain uses TRBV6-6 with TRBJ2-1, with 7 bases identical to TRBD2. V was pared by 0 bases and J by 0 bases, with 11 bases of the junction left unmatched. Germline V gene data show CDR1 as MNHNY and CDR2 as SVGAGI (reference sequence). The CDR3 loop spans 19 amino acids. The CDR3 nucleotides are TGTGCCAGCAGTTACTCCGGGGAGGGTGGCATGAGCTCCTACAATGAGCAGTTCTTC. This gives the protein CASSYSGEGGMSSYNEQFF.

This clone is medium-sized by share. This chain uses TRBV30 with TRBJ1-5; the D gene is possibly TRBD1 (6 bases). V lost 2 bases, J lost 8 bases, and 19 bases lay in between. This CDR3 region has 15 residues. CDR1 is GTSNPN and CDR2 is SVGIG in the germline V gene (reference sequence). CDR3 protein: CAWSPGVGGGEPQHF. Written as DNA, the CDR3 is TGTGCCTGGAGTCCGGGGGTGGGGGGCGGAGAGCCCCAGCATTTT.

The chain couples TRBV20-1 to TRBJ1-1; D not certain. Germline V lookup: CDR1 DFQATT, CDR2 SNEGSKA (reference sequence). Trimming took off 3 bases at V and 7 bases at J, with 21 bases between the two ends. This CDR3 comprises 15 residues. CDR3: CSASPASSSGVEAFF. CDR3 in DNA: TGCAGTGCTAGCCCCGCCTCGTCTAGCGGGGTTGAAGCTTTCTTT.

This clone was counted between two and nine times. The CDR3 here is CASSASGANVLTF. The CDR3 DNA sequence: TGTGCCAGCAGCGCGAGTGGGGCCAACGTCCTGACTTTC. The chain is built from TRBV7-2 and TRBJ2-6; D is unclear. Germline CDR1 SGHTA, CDR2 FQGNSA. The V and J ends lost 5 bases and 3 bases respectively, with 5 bases between them. This CDR3 spans 13 amino acids.

This clone is labeled medium-sized. This sequence joins TRBV19 and TRBJ1-6; D might be TRBD1 (5 bases). CDR3 length: 15 residues. CDR1 is LNHDA and CDR2 is SQIVND in the germline V gene (reference sequence). V was pared by 5 bases and J by 9 bases, with 17 bases between. CDR3 loop: CASSPGREARSPLHF. As DNA, the CDR3 is TGTGCCAGTAGTCCGGGCAGGGAGGCTCGTTCACCCCTCCACTTT.

In this sample, this clone is large. The chain links TRBV6-1 to TRBJ2-7; 12 bases agree with TRBD1. CDR3 length: 14 residues. After removal of 5 bases from V and 7 bases from J, the junction contained 6 bases not matched to a gene. In germline, CDR1 is MNHNS, CDR2 SASEGT. CDR3 amino acids: CASSSGTGGEEQYF. CDR3 DNA: TGTGCCAGCAGTTCCGGGACAGGGGGCGAGGAGCAGTACTTC.

By share, this clone ranks as medium-sized. The rearrangement uses TRBV3-1 and TRBJ1-1, with D uncertain. Germline lookup yields CDR1 LGHDT and CDR2 YNNKEL (reference sequence). The V end was cut by 7 bases, the J end by 0 bases, with 12 bases between. The CDR3 covers 14 residues. CDR3 in DNA: TGTGCCAGCAAGGGCAGTAGCATGAACACTGAAGCTTTCTTT. Protein: CASKGSSMNTEAFF.

As concerns this clone: The junction differs from germline at one of its ends, possibly a read error. This chain links TRBV5-1 with TRBJ2-1; TRBD2 matches at 11 bases. Germline V CDR1 and CDR2: SGHRS, YFSETQ. The CDR3 runs 18 residues. The CDR3 coding sequence is TGCGCCAGCAGCGACCCCTTTAGCGGGAGGGCCTGGGGGAGTGAGCAGTTTTTC. Amino acid sequence: CASSDPFSGRAWGSEQFF.

The sample holds a few counts of this clone. The chain carries TRBV6-1 and TRBJ1-3; D uncertain. The germline CDR1 and CDR2 sequences are MNHNS and SASEGT. The CDR3 has 14 residues. V was trimmed by 2 bases and J by 0 bases, leaving 5 bases between them. Written as DNA, the CDR3 is TGTGCCAGCAGTGAATGGGTCTCTGGAAACACCATATATTTT. This translates into CASSEWVSGNTIYF.

This clone occurred many times. The rearrangement uses TRBV5-1 and TRBJ2-3; no clear D gene. Trimming pared 0 bases from V and 7 bases from J, leaving 18 bases between. The germline V gene has CDR1 SGHRS and CDR2 YFSETQ. The CDR3 covers 16 residues. DNA for the CDR3: TGCGCCAGCAGCTTGGGACTCGTACTGTTCGGGCATACGCAGTATTTT. Translated: CASSLGLVLFGHTQYF.

A remark on this clone: A much larger clone lies one base from this, so it may be a read error. The rearrangement links TRBV9 to TRBJ2-7; D unresolved. CDR3 size: 15 residues. The germline V gene has CDR1 SGDLS and CDR2 YYNGEE. Here the CDR3 DNA reads TGTGCCAGCATCGTATCCTCGGCCCCCTCCTACGAGCAGTACTTC. Its translation is CASIVSSAPSYEQYF.

Details on this clone: A clone one base away is much larger, so this may be a read error. The V and J genes are TRBV2 and TRBJ1-6, with D perhaps TRBD1 (5 bases). CDR3 length: 14 amino acids. V lost 4 bases to trimming and J lost 10 bases, with 14 bases between them. The germline gives CDR1 SNHLY, CDR2 FYNNEI. As DNA, the CDR3 is TGTGCCAGCAGTGGAGCATGGGGGGACTCACCCCTCCACTTT. Protein product: CASSGAWGDSPLHF. Full variable domain (remainder filled in from reference TRBV2 and TRBJ1-6): EPEVTQTPSHQVTQMGQEVILRCVPISNHLYFYWYRQILGQKVEFLVSFYNNEISEKSEIFDDQFSVERPDGSNFTLKIRSTKLEDSAMYFCASSGAWGDSPLHFGNGTRLTVT.

This clone was seen many times. As DNA, the CDR3 is TGTGCCAGCAGCCCCGGGCTGGGCCTTGAGCAGTTCTTC. It specifies CASSPGLGLEQFF. The rearrangement links TRBV9 to TRBJ2-1; D remains unclear. The germline V gene has CDR1 SGDLS and CDR2 YYNGEE. With 4 bases removed from V and 9 bases from J, the gap between germline ends came to 14 bases. The CDR3 is 13 amino acids.

The sample holds a few counts of this clone. This clone may be a read error of a much larger clone one base away. Without the conserved terminal phenylalanine or tryptophan, this CDR3 likely stems from a read error. Here the CDR3 reads CASSRDRVLEQFY. The DNA for the CDR3 is TGTGCCAGCAGCCGGGACCGGGTCTTAGAGCAGTTCTAC. The chain recombines TRBV9 with TRBJ2-1; tentatively, D is TRBD1 or TRBD2 (5 bases each). CDR1 is SGDLS and CDR2 is YYNGEE in the germline V gene. The CDR3 covers 13 residues. V lost 4 bases and J lost 10, with 15 bases in between.

This clone was recorded once. The J gene is TRBJ2-5, the V gene TRBV11-2, with D possibly being TRBD1 (6 bases). The CDR3 totals 16 residues. V lost 5 bases, J lost 5 bases, and 21 bases lay in between. Germline V gene lookup returns CDR1 SGHAT and CDR2 FQNNGV. The DNA for the CDR3 is TGTGCCAGCAGCCACCGACCGTGTGACAGGAGTGAGACCCAGTACTTC. This sequence encodes CASSHRPCDRSETQYF. Filled out from reference TRBV11-2 and TRBJ2-5, the complete variable domain reads EAGVAQSPRYKIIEKRQSVAFWCNPISGHATLYWYQQILGQGPKLLIQFQNNGVVDDSQLPKDRFSAERLKGVDSTLKIQPAKLEDSAVYLCASSHRPCDRSETQYFGPGTRLLVL.

The J gene is TRBJ2-5, the V gene TRBV27; TRBD2 matches 8 bases. After removal of 7 bases from V and 8 bases from J, the junction contained 12 bases not matched to a gene. The CDR3 extends over 14 amino acids. Germline V gene sequence: CDR1 MNHEY, CDR2 SMNVEV (reference sequence). CDR3 loop: CASKGGLAGDTQYF. In DNA form, the CDR3 reads TGTGCCAGCAAGGGGGGTCTAGCGGGCGATACCCAGTACTTC.

The J gene is TRBJ2-1, the V gene TRBV20-1; D ambiguous. V was clipped by 3 bases and J by 6 bases, with 9 bases between them. This CDR3 has 12 residues. Germline V gene lookup returns CDR1 DFQATT and CDR2 SNEGSKA (reference sequence). CDR3 coding DNA: TGCAGTGCTAGTTCTCAGGTCAATGAGCAGTTCTTC. Its translation is CSASSQVNEQFF.

The gene calls are TRBV7-9 and TRBJ1-1; D call uncertain. Germline CDR1 reads SEHNR; CDR2 reads FQNEAQ (reference sequence). CDR3 length: 13 amino acids. V was pared by 0 bases and J by 1 base, with 3 bases between. The DNA for the CDR3 is TGTGCCAGCAGCTTAGCGACGAACACTGAAGCTTTCTTT. It specifies CASSLATNTEAFF.

This clone was counted ten times or more. The chain recombines TRBV9 with TRBJ2-3, with 10 bases that match TRBD1. The CDR3 sequence is 17 residues long. J lost 5 bases, V lost 3 bases, and 12 bases had no gene match. Germline assignment: CDR1 SGDLS and CDR2 YYNGEE. The CDR3 region is CASSARRRQGAKDTQYF. CDR3 bases: TGTGCCAGCAGCGCCCGGCGTAGACAGGGGGCAAAAGATACGCAGTATTTT.

This clone was detected many times. Other DNA sequences in this sample translate to the same CDR3. J is TRBJ1-2 and V is TRBV20-1; 8 bases fit TRBD1. Germline CDR1 reads DFQATT; CDR2 reads SNEGSKA (reference sequence). The CDR3 length is 13 residues. The V and J ends lost 3 bases and 4 bases, in that order; junction bases with no gene match: 4. The CDR3: CSASGQGSYGYTF. Here the CDR3 DNA reads TGCAGTGCTAGCGGACAGGGCTCCTATGGCTACACCTTC.

This clone is categorized as medium-sized. This chain links TRBV3-1 with TRBJ1-2, with TRBD1 matching over 7 bases. With V trimmed by 0 bases and J by 8 bases, 6 bases remained unmatched. The germline V gene has CDR1 LGHDT and CDR2 YNNKEL (reference sequence). The CDR3 sequence is 14 residues long. The CDR3 nucleotides are TGTGCCAGCAGCCAAGAAGGCAGGGGGGCCGGCTACACCTTC. This gives the protein CASSQEGRGAGYTF.

This clone is labeled medium-sized. The V call is TRBV28, the J call TRBJ2-1; 11 positions match TRBD2. Germline loops: CDR1 MDHEN, CDR2 SYDVKM. V was pared by 6 bases and J by 3 bases, with 7 bases of the junction left unmatched. The CDR3 runs 16 residues. The CDR3: CASRPLGTSGYNEQFF. In nucleotides, the CDR3 is TGTGCCAGCAGGCCGCTTGGGACTAGCGGCTACAATGAGCAGTTCTTC.

This clone showed up just a few times. The junction differs from germline at one of its ends, possibly a read error. CDR3 bases: TGTGCCAGCAGTGGAACCGGGACCGGTTCCAATCAGCAGTCCTTC. Residues: CASSGTGTGSNQQSF. The chain couples TRBV6-1 to TRBJ2-1; D possibly uses TRBD1 or TRBD2 (5 bases each). Germline V gives CDR1 MNHNS, CDR2 SASEGT. This CDR3 region has 15 residues.